This entry lists 3 T cell receptor beta chains sequenced from one sample in a study of OX40 agonist ivuxolimab in advanced cancers. Sequencing was performed with immunoSEQ multiplex PCR; in TCRdb, only in-frame clones are kept and a portion is missing. The sample has 45,000 to 55,000 clones; 70% to 90% are singletons. Material: CD4+ or CD8+ T cells sorted from blood, obtained in a trial of the OX40 agonist ivuxolimab. These receptors all come from an adult with an advanced solid tumor such as melanoma, head and neck, liver or kidney cancer.

The DNA of the CDR3 is TGTGCCAGCAGCTTTAGGCAGGGGTACCTTGTGAATTCAAGCTCCTACGAGCAGTACTTC. Translated: CASSFRQGYLVNSSSYEQYF. V is TRBV7-8 and J is TRBJ2-7, with a possible D match to TRBD1 (6 bases). The CDR3 spans 20 residues. The germline gives CDR1 SGHVS, CDR2 FQNEAQ. V shed 3 bases and J shed 0 bases, with 27 bases lying between them.

The chain combines TRBV19 with TRBJ2-1, with D unclear. V lost 4 bases and J 10 bases, leaving 8 bases between the germline ends. Looked up from germline, CDR1 is LNHDA and CDR2 is SQIVND (reference sequence). The CDR3 totals 11 residues. The CDR3 loop reads CASSTRWEQFF. In DNA, the CDR3 is TGTGCCAGTAGTACGAGGTGGGAGCAGTTCTTC.

V usage is TRBV11-2 and J usage is TRBJ1-1; possible D gene TRBD1, 6 bases. Germline V gene lookup returns CDR1 SGHAT and CDR2 FQNNGV. CDR3 length: 16 amino acids. V was trimmed by 1 base and J by 1 base, leaving 13 bases between them. The CDR3 DNA reads as TGTGCCAGCAGCTTAGGGCAGGGGTGGGGGAACACTGAAGCTTTCTTT. Translation gives CASSLGQGWGNTEAFF.